A selection of T cell receptor beta chains follows, all from one sample in a study of blood T cell repertoires in COVID-19. Only in-frame clones appear in the TCRdb table, and some are missing; sequencing was by immunoSEQ multiplex PCR. The table has 400,000 to 450,000 clones, about 90% seen once. The sequencing sample was made of PBMCs or T cells enriched from blood (not recorded which). These receptors were collected from a man younger than 30 who had recovered from COVID-19. The CDR3 runs from the conserved cysteine through the conserved F or W. Fields, in order: J gene, V gene, clone size, D gene, CDR3 protein, CDR3 DNA. A D gene is named only where the DNA matches it firmly. The size field is filled for only some rows; it gives once, few, many or a size class.

J gene: TRBJ1-2
V gene: TRBV2
clone size: .
D gene: .
CDR3 protein: CAREATDYGYTF
CDR3 DNA: TGTGCCAGGGAGGCGACGGATTATGGCTACACCTTC

J gene: TRBJ1-5
V gene: TRBV5-5
clone size: few
D gene: .
CDR3 protein: CASSLDTRDMAQHF
CDR3 DNA: TGTGCCAGCAGCTTGGACACCCGTGATATGGCCCAGCATTTT

J gene: TRBJ2-7
V gene: TRBV25-1
clone size: .
D gene: .
CDR3 protein: CASSDQDYSYEQYF
CDR3 DNA: TGTGCCAGCAGTGATCAAGACTACTCCTACGAGCAGTACTTC

J gene: TRBJ1-3
V gene: TRBV9
clone size: .
D gene: .
CDR3 protein: CASSVGGNSGNTIYF
CDR3 DNA: TGTGCCAGCAGCGTCGGAGGGAACTCTGGAAACACCATATATTTT

J gene: TRBJ1-3
V gene: TRBV28
clone size: .
D gene: .
CDR3 protein: CATEAPQGTSGNTIYF
CDR3 DNA: TGTGCCACCGAAGCCCCTCAGGGCACCTCTGGAAACACCATATATTTT

J gene: TRBJ2-7
V gene: TRBV28
clone size: .
D gene: TRBD1
CDR3 protein: CASSSGTGVYEQYF
CDR3 DNA: TGTGCCAGCAGTTCCGGGACAGGGGTTTACGAGCAGTACTTC

J gene: TRBJ1-1
V gene: TRBV28
clone size: .
D gene: .
CDR3 protein: CASRAGSEAFF
CDR3 DNA: TGTGCCAGCCGGGCGGGCAGTGAAGCTTTCTTT

J gene: TRBJ1-6
V gene: TRBV2
clone size: .
D gene: .
CDR3 protein: CASSQGRPDNSPLHF
CDR3 DNA: TGTGCCAGCTCCCAGGGGCGCCCCGATAATTCACCCCTCCACTTT

J gene: TRBJ2-5
V gene: TRBV3-1/TRBV3-2
clone size: .
D gene: .
CDR3 protein: CASSPYEETQYF
CDR3 DNA: TGTGCCAGCAGCCCGTACGAGGAGACCCAGTACTTC

J gene: TRBJ1-6
V gene: TRBV3-1/TRBV3-2
clone size: few
D gene: .
CDR3 protein: CASSQEAGGYNSPLHF
CDR3 DNA: TGTGCCAGCAGCCAAGAGGCAGGAGGATATAATTCACCCCTCCACTTT

J gene: TRBJ2-1
V gene: TRBV18
clone size: .
D gene: TRBD1
CDR3 protein: CASSPRSTGDQGQFF
CDR3 DNA: TGTGCCAGCTCACCACGGAGTACAGGGGACCAGGGGCAGTTCTTC

J gene: TRBJ2-1
V gene: TRBV9
clone size: .
D gene: .
CDR3 protein: CASSVGSGSSYNEQFF
CDR3 DNA: TGTGCCAGCAGCGTGGGTAGCGGAAGCTCCTACAATGAGCAGTTCTTC

J gene: TRBJ1-6
V gene: TRBV11-3
clone size: .
D gene: .
CDR3 protein: CASSPNPSSPLHF
CDR3 DNA: TGTGCCAGCAGCCCCAACCCGAGTTCACCCCTCCACTTT

J gene: TRBJ1-2
V gene: TRBV2
clone size: .
D gene: TRBD1
CDR3 protein: CASNRDRENYGYTF
CDR3 DNA: TGTGCCAGCAATAGGGACAGGGAAAACTATGGCTACACCTTC

J gene: TRBJ2-7
V gene: TRBV7-2
clone size: few
D gene: TRBD1
CDR3 protein: CASSQQGISYEQYF
CDR3 DNA: TGTGCCAGCAGTCAACAGGGGATCTCCTACGAGCAGTACTTC

J gene: TRBJ1-3
V gene: TRBV6-5
clone size: once
D gene: .
CDR3 protein: CASRNSLTGNTIYF
CDR3 DNA: TGTGCCAGCCGAAACAGCCTCACTGGAAACACCATATATTTT

J gene: TRBJ1-5
V gene: TRBV6-4
clone size: .
D gene: .
CDR3 protein: CASRRQANSNQPQHF
CDR3 DNA: TGTGCCAGCAGAAGACAGGCAAATAGCAATCAGCCCCAGCATTTT

J gene: TRBJ1-4
V gene: TRBV5-1
clone size: .
D gene: .
CDR3 protein: CASSLDTLKNEKLFF
CDR3 DNA: TGCGCCAGCAGCTTGGATACGCTAAAGAATGAAAAACTGTTTTTT

J gene: TRBJ2-1
V gene: TRBV3-1/TRBV3-2
clone size: .
D gene: TRBD2
CDR3 protein: CASSPGLAELPHGEQFF
CDR3 DNA: TGTGCCAGCAGCCCGGGACTAGCGGAGCTCCCCCATGGTGAGCAGTTCTTC

J gene: TRBJ1-6
V gene: TRBV10-2
clone size: .
D gene: .
CDR3 protein: CASSDEPNSPLHF
CDR3 DNA: TGCGCCAGCAGTGACGAGCCGAATTCACCCCTCCACTTT

J gene: TRBJ2-2
V gene: TRBV3-1/TRBV3-2
clone size: .
D gene: .
CDR3 protein: CASSLSTGELFF
CDR3 DNA: TGTGCCAGCAGCCTCTCTACCGGGGAGCTGTTTTTT

J gene: TRBJ2-2
V gene: TRBV12-2
clone size: .
D gene: .
CDR3 protein: CASRLDWTGGKRTSGLYATGELFF
CDR3 DNA: TGTGCAAGTCGCTTGGATTGGACAGGGGGCAAAAGGACTAGCGGCCTTTATGCCACCGGGGAGCTGTTTTTT

J gene: TRBJ2-2
V gene: TRBV5-5
clone size: .
D gene: .
CDR3 protein: CASSRLNTGELFF
CDR3 DNA: TGTGCCAGCAGTCGGTTGAACACCGGGGAGCTGTTTTTT

J gene: TRBJ1-4
V gene: TRBV2
clone size: .
D gene: TRBD1
CDR3 protein: CASLGTGQEKLFF
CDR3 DNA: TGTGCCAGCCTAGGGACAGGGCAGGAAAAACTGTTTTTT

J gene: TRBJ2-3
V gene: TRBV13
clone size: .
D gene: .
CDR3 protein: CASSLGLGGDTQYF
CDR3 DNA: TGTGCCAGCAGCTTAGGCCTTGGTGGCGATACGCAGTATTTT

J gene: TRBJ1-1
V gene: TRBV28
clone size: .
D gene: .
CDR3 protein: CASSRPDRNTEAFF
CDR3 DNA: TGTGCCAGCAGTCGACCGGACAGGAACACTGAAGCTTTCTTT

J gene: TRBJ2-7
V gene: TRBV27
clone size: once
D gene: TRBD1
CDR3 protein: CASSANRGSEQYF
CDR3 DNA: TGTGCCAGCAGTGCGAACAGGGGCTCCGAGCAGTACTTC

J gene: TRBJ2-5
V gene: TRBV6-1
clone size: .
D gene: TRBD1
CDR3 protein: CASSEGVGTGQETQYF
CDR3 DNA: TGTGCCAGCAGTGAAGGCGTAGGGACAGGACAAGAGACCCAGTACTTC

J gene: TRBJ2-1
V gene: TRBV10-1
clone size: .
D gene: TRBD1
CDR3 protein: CASSLQGMTYNEQFF
CDR3 DNA: TGCGCCAGCAGTCTACAGGGGATGACCTACAATGAGCAGTTCTTC

J gene: TRBJ2-3
V gene: TRBV4-1
clone size: .
D gene: TRBD2
CDR3 protein: CASSRGSGGFTDTQYF
CDR3 DNA: TGCGCCAGCAGCCGGGGTAGCGGGGGTTTCACAGATACGCAGTATTTT

J gene: TRBJ2-5
V gene: TRBV5-1
clone size: .
D gene: .
CDR3 protein: CASSLVTQGQETQYF
CDR3 DNA: TGCGCCAGCAGCTTGGTCACGCAGGGTCAAGAGACCCAGTACTTC

J gene: TRBJ1-6
V gene: TRBV3-1/TRBV3-2
clone size: few
D gene: TRBD1
CDR3 protein: CASSLRQGDSPLHF
CDR3 DNA: TGTGCCAGCAGCTTACGACAGGGTGATTCACCCCTCCACTTT